The 6 T cell receptor beta chains below were found in one sample sequenced in a study of technical replicates of blood from a handful of donors. Sequenced by immunoSEQ multiplex PCR; TCRdb stores in-frame clones only, minus some. Of 80,000 to 85,000 clones in the sample, about 88% were seen once. The specimen sequenced was T cells isolated from PBMCs. The receptors here all came from a human donor in good health.

The chain employs TRBV5-6 and TRBJ1-4; D is undetermined. The V end was cut by 0 bases, the J end by 8 bases, with 8 bases between. This CDR3 region has 13 residues. From germline, CDR1 is SGHDT and CDR2 YYEEEE. CDR3 bases: TGTGCCAGCAGCTTGGCCCCAGTCGAAAAACTGTTTTTT. Encoded protein: CASSLAPVEKLFF. Full variable domain (rest looked up from reference TRBV5-6 and TRBJ1-4): DAGVTQSPTHLIKTRGQQVTLRCSPKSGHDTVSWYQQALGQGPQFIFQYYEEEERQRGNFPDRFSGHQFPNYSSELNVNALLLGDSALYLCASSLAPVEKLFFGSGTQLSVL.

This rearrangement joins TRBV7-9 to TRBJ2-1; the D is unclear. The germline gives CDR1 SEHNR, CDR2 FQNEAQ (reference sequence). Trimming pared 3 bases from V and 8 bases from J, leaving 8 bases between. This CDR3 has 12 residues. The CDR3 DNA follows: TGTGCCAGCAGCTTGGCTACAGATGAGCAGTTCTTC. As protein: CASSLATDEQFF. Full variable domain (remainder filled in from reference TRBV7-9 and TRBJ2-1): DTGVSQNPRHKITKRGQNVTFRCDPISEHNRLYWYRQTLGQGPEFLTYFQNEAQLEKSRLLSDRFSAERPKGSFSTLEIQRTEQGDSAMYLCASSLATDEQFFGPGTRLTVL.

The genes are TRBV19 and TRBJ2-7, with 10 bases that match TRBD1. The CDR3 runs 13 residues. V trimming: 6 bases; J trimming: 5 bases; junction bases outside the gene matches: 4. CDR1 LNHDA and CDR2 SQIVND come from the germline V gene (reference sequence). The CDR3 sequence: CASRDRGTHEQYF. In DNA, the CDR3 is TGTGCCAGTAGGGACAGGGGGACCCACGAGCAGTACTTC.

This sequence joins TRBV18 and TRBJ1-5, with D unresolved. The V end lost 4 bases, the J end lost 4 bases, and 20 bases lay between the germline ends. The CDR3 consists of 17 residues. Germline lookup yields CDR1 KGHSH and CDR2 LQKENI. CDR3 in amino acids: CASSRIPRTSRNQPQHF. Written as DNA, the CDR3 is TGTGCCAGCTCACGAATACCTCGGACTTCTCGGAATCAGCCCCAGCATTTT.

The genes are TRBV6-4 and TRBJ1-2, with 8 positions matching TRBD1. V lost 3 bases to trimming and J lost 8 bases; unmatched junction nucleotides: 8. From germline, CDR1 is MRHNA and CDR2 SNTAGT. The length of the CDR3 is 14 residues. The CDR3 is CASSEGQGASGYTF. The CDR3 region has the DNA TGTGCCAGCAGTGAAGGTCAGGGGGCGAGCGGCTACACCTTC.

This clone is a singleton in its sample. V gene TRBV11-3 combines with J gene TRBJ1-6; 9 bases are shared with TRBD1. After removal of 5 bases from V and 7 bases from J, the junction contained 12 bases not matched to a gene. This CDR3 is built from 17 residues. Per the germline V gene, CDR1 is SGHNT and CDR2 is YENEEA. CDR3 protein: CASSIAGTGRLNSPLHF. CDR3 DNA: TGTGCCAGCAGCATAGCCGGGACAGGGAGGTTGAATTCACCCCTCCACTTT.